This T cell receptor beta chain is from a study of blood T cell repertoires in COVID-19. Study-level information: The study drew acute and convalescent COVID-19 samples from the United States, Italy and Spain. PBMCs, B-cell-depleted T cells, or T cells were the source of the cDNA or gDNA that made up the material.

Original analysis: Reference gene primer amplification yielded estimated nucleated cell counts. Assay used: immunoSEQ multiplex PCR; TCRdb lists only in-frame clones, some missing. V, J and clone size derive from that table, while D and trimming were established from the DNA sequence. The data hold approximately 340,000 clones, with over 70% observed a single time. The V end lost 4 bases, the J end lost 6 bases, and 7 bases lay between the germline ends. The germline V gene encodes CDR1 SNHLY and CDR2 FYNNEI. This CDR3 has 11 amino acids. The specimen sequenced was peripheral blood. This TCR came from a man aged 30 to 45 with active or convalescent COVID-19. The chain couples TRBV2 to TRBJ2-7, with a possible D match to TRBD1 (5 bases). The CDR3 DNA sequence: TGTGCCAGCAGTGTAGGGGTCGAGCAGTACTTC. Translating gives CASSVGVEQYF.